The 10 T cell receptor beta chains below were found in one sample sequenced in a study of blood T cell repertoires in COVID-19. This table comes from immunoSEQ multiplex PCR, and its TCRdb copy is limited to in-frame clones, with some not included. The sample holds 190,000 or so clones, approximately 85% seen once. Sample: PBMCs or T cells enriched from blood (not recorded which). All receptors come from a man in his forties who had recovered from COVID-19.

This chain links TRBV28 with TRBJ1-6; possible D gene TRBD1, 5 bases. CDR3 length: 16 residues. Germline CDR1 is MDHEN and CDR2 is SYDVKM. Trimming removed 7 bases at V and 6 bases at J, with 19 bases between. The CDR3, as DNA: TGTGCCAGCATCATTGGGGGGGGGATCCTTAATTCACCCCTCCACTTT. Translation gives CASIIGGGILNSPLHF.

This chain links TRBV7-8 with TRBJ2-3; TRBD1 is a possible D gene (5 bases). Trimming pared 1 base from V and 6 bases from J, leaving 14 bases between. From germline, CDR1 is SGHVS and CDR2 FQNEAQ. The CDR3 has 15 residues. CDR3 amino acids: CASSLVGRVPDTQYF. The CDR3 DNA sequence: TGTGCCAGCAGCTTAGTAGGCAGGGTCCCGGATACGCAGTATTTT.

Turning to this clone: This same CDR3 is encoded by further DNA sequences in the sample. This CDR3 is CASSYSRGTEAFF. CDR3 DNA sequence: TGTGCCAGCAGTTACTCGCGAGGCACTGAAGCTTTCTTT. The chain recombines TRBV6-5 with TRBJ1-1; D gene ambiguous. CDR3 length: 13 amino acids. V dropped 0 bases and J dropped 4 bases, with 6 bases sitting between them. The germline V gene has CDR1 MNHEY and CDR2 SVGAGI.

In its sample, this clone was seen a few times. V usage is TRBV11-3 and J usage is TRBJ2-1; 7 bases map to TRBD1. This CDR3 has 15 amino acids. With V trimmed by 4 bases and J by 0 bases, 3 bases remained unmatched. The V gene's germline CDR1 is SGHNT and CDR2 YENEEA. The CDR3 DNA reads TGTGCCAGCAGCTCTGGACAGGCCTCCTACAATGAGCAGTTCTTC. Amino acid sequence: CASSSGQASYNEQFF.

V and J are TRBV6-5 and TRBJ2-1, with D possibly TRBD2 on 6 matching bases. The germline V and J ends were trimmed by 6 bases and 9 bases, with 9 bases remaining between them. There are 11 residues in the CDR3. Germline V gene lookup returns CDR1 MNHEY and CDR2 SVGAGI. This CDR3 is CASSRGIEQFF. The CDR3 nucleotides are TGTGCCAGCAGCCGGGGGATTGAGCAGTTCTTC.

The chain has TRBV21-1 and TRBJ2-4; the table's D call TRBD1 went unverified against the DNA. TRBV21-1 is given as a pseudogene. The CDR3 consists of 20 residues. The CDR3 sequence is CASRGTGGNFLPDKLYIQYF. CDR3 sequence (DNA): TGTGCCAGCAGGGGGACAGGGGGAAATTTTTTACCCGACAAGTTGTACATTCAGTACTTC.

The chain couples TRBV6-5 to TRBJ2-5; tentative D call: TRBD1 (6 bases). The CDR3 extends over 15 amino acids. Trimming cost V 2 bases and J 3 bases, with 13 bases left between them. Looked up from germline, CDR1 is MNHEY and CDR2 is SVGAGI. The CDR3 coding sequence is TGTGCCAGCAGTTACCCTTCCGGGACAAAAGAGACCCAGTACTTC. It specifies CASSYPSGTKETQYF.

The rearrangement links TRBV7-9 to TRBJ1-4; D uncertain. This CDR3 spans 14 amino acids. Germline V CDR1 and CDR2: SEHNR, FQNEAQ (reference sequence). The V and J ends lost 5 bases and 0 bases respectively, with 7 bases between them. For the CDR3, the DNA is TGTGCCAGCAGCCGACGGGCAACTAATGAAAAACTGTTTTTT. It yields the protein CASSRRATNEKLFF.

This clone was counted between two and nine times. V is TRBV28 and J is TRBJ1-2; D perhaps matches TRBD1 (6 bases). The germline V gene has CDR1 MDHEN and CDR2 SYDVKM. V was shortened by 8 bases and J by 7 bases, with 14 bases between the two germline ends. This CDR3 contains 12 residues. The CDR3 reads CASESTRGGYTF. CDR3 in DNA: TGTGCCAGCGAGTCAACCAGGGGTGGCTACACCTTC.

The gene calls are TRBV2 and TRBJ2-5; 7 bases fit TRBD1. Germline CDR1 SNHLY, CDR2 FYNNEI. The CDR3 has 15 amino acids. Germline trimming cut 6 bases from V and 2 bases from J; bases unmatched to any gene: 9. The CDR3 DNA follows: TGTGCCAGCAGGGTACCCTTGGGACAGCAAGAGACCCAGTACTTC. It translates to CASRVPLGQQETQYF.